This T cell receptor beta chain was retrieved from a study of blood T cell repertoires in COVID-19. Deletions cut 5 bases from V and 3 bases from J, with 14 bases between. Germline lookup yields CDR1 SGDLS and CDR2 YYNGEE. The CDR3 is 15 amino acids. Profiling relied on immunoSEQ multiplex PCR, and the TCRdb table lists in-frame clones only, not all of them. The data contain 55,000 to 70,000 clones, around 84% of them seen just once; the ten biggest clones take up approximately 0.93%. The chain uses TRBV9 and TRBJ1-4; perhaps TRBD1 as D (6 bases). Input material: peripheral blood. This receptor was identified in a man in his sixties or seventies with acute or convalescent COVID-19. In DNA form, the CDR3 reads TGTGCCAGCAGGGACGACAGGACGGCTAATGAAAAACTGTTTTTT. It is translated as CASRDDRTANEKLFF.